A selection of T cell receptor beta chains follows, all from one sample in a study of cytomegalovirus exposure and HLA in healthy donors. The assay was immunoSEQ multiplex PCR, and TCRdb's table has in-frame clones only and misses some. The sample consists of around 90,000 clones, under 85% of them appearing once. The sequenced sample was PBMCs. Every receptor here comes from a man aged 30 to 45 in good health and CMV-seronegative. The CDR3 runs from the conserved cysteine through the conserved F or W. A D gene is named only where the DNA matches it firmly. Clone sizes are given selectively: once, few, many, or a class where the clone is expanded.

clone_size: NA
d_call: NA
v_call: TRBV5-1
j_call: TRBJ1-1
cdr3_nt: TGCGCCAGCAGCTTGGTCAGTATGAACACTGAAGCTTTCTTT
cdr3_aa: CASSLVSMNTEAFF

clone_size: few
d_call: NA
v_call: TRBV5-1
j_call: TRBJ1-1
cdr3_nt: TGCGCCAGCACCAAGGAAGGACAACTGAACACTGAAGCTTTCTTT
cdr3_aa: CASTKEGQLNTEAFF

clone_size: NA
d_call: NA
v_call: TRBV6-1
j_call: TRBJ1-2
cdr3_nt: TGTGCCAGCAGTGAAGCAGGACTATATGGCTACACCTTC
cdr3_aa: CASSEAGLYGYTF

clone_size: once
d_call: NA
v_call: TRBV14
j_call: TRBJ2-7
cdr3_nt: TGTGCCAGCAGTCGGGACTACGAGCAGTACTTC
cdr3_aa: CASSRDYEQYF

clone_size: NA
d_call: TRBD2
v_call: TRBV7-2
j_call: TRBJ2-3
cdr3_nt: TGTGCCAGCAGCCGAGGACTAGCTAGCACAGATACGCAGTATTTT
cdr3_aa: CASSRGLASTDTQYF

clone_size: NA
d_call: NA
v_call: TRBV4-1
j_call: TRBJ1-4
cdr3_nt: TGCGCCAGCAGCCAAACCGGGATGACTAATGAAAAACTGTTTTTT
cdr3_aa: CASSQTGMTNEKLFF

clone_size: once
d_call: NA
v_call: TRBV5-6
j_call: TRBJ2-7
cdr3_nt: TGTGCCAGCAGCGGCCCCAGTAACTACGAGCAGTACTTC
cdr3_aa: CASSGPSNYEQYF

clone_size: NA
d_call: NA
v_call: TRBV6-5
j_call: TRBJ1-6
cdr3_nt: TGTGCCAGCAGTGCAGGGTTGGGGTATTCACCCCTCCACTTT
cdr3_aa: CASSAGLGYSPLHF

clone_size: NA
d_call: NA
v_call: TRBV19
j_call: TRBJ1-2
cdr3_nt: TGTGCCAGTAGTCTACAAAGAGGTGATGGCTACACCTTC
cdr3_aa: CASSLQRGDGYTF

clone_size: once
d_call: TRBD1
v_call: TRBV30
j_call: TRBJ2-3
cdr3_nt: TGTGCCTGGAGTTACGGAGGGACAGGGAAGGCAGATACGCAGTATTTT
cdr3_aa: CAWSYGGTGKADTQYF

clone_size: NA
d_call: NA
v_call: TRBV2
j_call: TRBJ2-7
cdr3_nt: TGTGCCAGCAGGAAAAGGGTGCAAGGGAGCTCCTACGAGCAGTACTTC
cdr3_aa: CASRKRVQGSSYEQYF

clone_size: NA
d_call: TRBD1
v_call: TRBV14
j_call: TRBJ2-7
cdr3_nt: TGTGCCAGCAGCCAATGGACAGGGGGTCCCTACGAGCAGTACTTC
cdr3_aa: CASSQWTGGPYEQYF

clone_size: NA
d_call: NA
v_call: TRBV30
j_call: TRBJ1-5
cdr3_nt: TGTGCCTGGAGCAAAGGGTTCGGGGTAAATCAGCCCCAGCATTTT
cdr3_aa: CAWSKGFGVNQPQHF

clone_size: NA
d_call: TRBD2
v_call: TRBV14
j_call: TRBJ2-5
cdr3_nt: TGTGCCAGCAGCCAAGAGTGGAGCGGGGGAGAGACCCAGTACTTC
cdr3_aa: CASSQEWSGGETQYF

clone_size: NA
d_call: TRBD1
v_call: TRBV5-1
j_call: TRBJ1-6
cdr3_nt: TGCGCCAGCCAGAGACTCACAGGGGTCAATTCACCCCTCCACTTT
cdr3_aa: CASQRLTGVNSPLHF

clone_size: once
d_call: NA
v_call: TRBV2
j_call: TRBJ1-2
cdr3_nt: TGTGCCAGCACACGAAGGGAGGATGGCTACACCTTC
cdr3_aa: CASTRREDGYTF

clone_size: NA
d_call: NA
v_call: TRBV2
j_call: TRBJ1-1
cdr3_nt: TGTGCCAGCAGTGGGAGGGGGAACACTGAAGCTTTCTTT
cdr3_aa: CASSGRGNTEAFF

clone_size: NA
d_call: NA
v_call: TRBV7-2
j_call: TRBJ1-4
cdr3_nt: TGTGCCAGCAGCTTATTTCTTAATGAAAAACTGTTTTTT
cdr3_aa: CASSLFLNEKLFF

clone_size: NA
d_call: NA
v_call: TRBV5-4
j_call: TRBJ1-2
cdr3_nt: TGTGCCAGCAGCTTGGCCCAAGCGGGCTATGGCTACACCTTC
cdr3_aa: CASSLAQAGYGYTF

clone_size: NA
d_call: TRBD1
v_call: TRBV6-5
j_call: TRBJ1-2
cdr3_nt: TGTGCCAGCAGTTACTCCGGGACAGCAGGCTACACCTTC
cdr3_aa: CASSYSGTAGYTF

clone_size: NA
d_call: TRBD1
v_call: TRBV6-4
j_call: TRBJ2-2
cdr3_nt: TGTGCCAGCAGGGGACAGCCGAACACCGGGGAGCTGTTTTTT
cdr3_aa: CASRGQPNTGELFF

clone_size: NA
d_call: NA
v_call: TRBV4-3
j_call: TRBJ2-5
cdr3_nt: TGCGCCAGCAGCCAAGTCGCCCAGGCCAGTGAGACCCAGTACTTC
cdr3_aa: CASSQVAQASETQYF

clone_size: NA
d_call: TRBD1
v_call: TRBV5-4
j_call: TRBJ1-2
cdr3_nt: TGTGCCAGCAGCAGCGCAGGGGGAAGGGACTATGGCTACACCTTC
cdr3_aa: CASSSAGGRDYGYTF

clone_size: NA
d_call: TRBD1
v_call: TRBV4-3
j_call: TRBJ2-1
cdr3_nt: TGCGCCAGCAGCCAAGATTGGCCCCTAGGGGACAGGGGCAATGAGCAGTTCTTC
cdr3_aa: CASSQDWPLGDRGNEQFF

clone_size: NA
d_call: TRBD1
v_call: TRBV5-1
j_call: TRBJ1-4
cdr3_nt: TGCGCCAGCAGCTCGGGCTCAGGGGGCCGGGATGAAAAACTGTTTTTT
cdr3_aa: CASSSGSGGRDEKLFF

clone_size: NA
d_call: TRBD1
v_call: TRBV9
j_call: TRBJ2-7
cdr3_nt: TGTGCCAGCAGCGTAGCGACAGGGGGCGAGCAGTACTTC
cdr3_aa: CASSVATGGEQYF

clone_size: NA
d_call: TRBD1
v_call: TRBV4-1
j_call: TRBJ1-1
cdr3_nt: TGCGCCAGCAGCCCCCCCGGGACAGTGAACACTGAAGCTTTCTTT
cdr3_aa: CASSPPGTVNTEAFF

clone_size: NA
d_call: NA
v_call: TRBV27
j_call: TRBJ1-6
cdr3_nt: TGTGCCAGCAGTCTACTTAATTCACCCCTCCACTTT
cdr3_aa: CASSLLNSPLHF

clone_size: NA
d_call: TRBD2
v_call: TRBV13
j_call: TRBJ2-2
cdr3_nt: TGTGCCAGCAGCTCGACGCCCTCTCTAGCGGGGGGGCGGGCCGGGGAGCTGTTTTTT
cdr3_aa: CASSSTPSLAGGRAGELFF

clone_size: NA
d_call: NA
v_call: TRBV19
j_call: TRBJ2-1
cdr3_nt: TGTGCCAGTAGTATCGGCAGGTTTCGTTACAATGAGCAGTTCTTC
cdr3_aa: CASSIGRFRYNEQFF

clone_size: NA
d_call: TRBD1
v_call: TRBV5-6
j_call: TRBJ1-5
cdr3_nt: TGTGCCAGCAGCCGGGACAGGGGGGCGAGCAATCAGCCCCAGCATTTT
cdr3_aa: CASSRDRGASNQPQHF

clone_size: NA
d_call: NA
v_call: TRBV6-6
j_call: TRBJ2-3
cdr3_nt: TGTGCCAGCTTGTCCTCGGGGGGCGGGGATACGCAGTATTTT
cdr3_aa: CASLSSGGGDTQYF

clone_size: NA
d_call: NA
v_call: TRBV10-3
j_call: TRBJ1-1
cdr3_nt: TGTGCCATCAGTGCCAGCGTTGGTCGGTACGAAGGGGACTCTGAAGCTTTCTTT
cdr3_aa: CAISASVGRYEGDSEAFF

clone_size: NA
d_call: NA
v_call: TRBV6-5
j_call: TRBJ1-4
cdr3_nt: TGTGCCAGCAGGCCACTTGGGGGACTAAATGAAAAACTGTTTTTT
cdr3_aa: CASRPLGGLNEKLFF

clone_size: few
d_call: NA
v_call: TRBV12-5
j_call: TRBJ1-1
cdr3_nt: TGTGCTAGTGGTTTGAACAGTAACACTGAAGCTTTCTTT
cdr3_aa: CASGLNSNTEAFF

clone_size: NA
d_call: NA
v_call: TRBV7-9
j_call: TRBJ2-5
cdr3_nt: TGTGCCAGCAGCTTAGAAGGTTCAGGTCAAGAGACCCAGTACTTC
cdr3_aa: CASSLEGSGQETQYF

clone_size: NA
d_call: TRBD1
v_call: TRBV6-1
j_call: TRBJ1-5
cdr3_nt: TGTGCCAGCAGAGAGACAGGGTCCAGAAATCAGCCCCAGCATTTT
cdr3_aa: CASRETGSRNQPQHF

clone_size: NA
d_call: TRBD1
v_call: TRBV7-9
j_call: TRBJ1-4
cdr3_nt: TGTGCCAGCAGCTTTTACGACAGGGCCGAAAAACTGTTTTTT
cdr3_aa: CASSFYDRAEKLFF

clone_size: NA
d_call: NA
v_call: TRBV27
j_call: TRBJ2-5
cdr3_nt: TGTGCCTCCAAAGAGGGTGAGACCCAGTACTTC
cdr3_aa: CASKEGETQYF

clone_size: NA
d_call: NA
v_call: TRBV5-1
j_call: TRBJ1-1
cdr3_nt: TGCGCCAGCAGCTTCGCAGTCTTGAACACTGAAGCTTTCTTT
cdr3_aa: CASSFAVLNTEAFF

clone_size: NA
d_call: TRBD1
v_call: TRBV6-1
j_call: TRBJ1-1
cdr3_nt: TGTGCCAGCAGGGAGGACAGGGGGGTTGGCACTGAAGCTTTCTTT
cdr3_aa: CASREDRGVGTEAFF

clone_size: NA
d_call: NA
v_call: TRBV4-1
j_call: TRBJ1-2
cdr3_nt: TGCGCCAGCAGCCAAGATTGGGGCACGGTCTATGGCTACACCTTC
cdr3_aa: CASSQDWGTVYGYTF

clone_size: NA
d_call: NA
v_call: TRBV18
j_call: TRBJ2-5
cdr3_nt: TGTGCCAGCTCACCACCCGGGACACCCCGAGAGACCCAGTACTTC
cdr3_aa: CASSPPGTPRETQYF

clone_size: NA
d_call: NA
v_call: TRBV9
j_call: TRBJ1-3
cdr3_nt: TGTGCCAGCAGCGTATTCGACAGGAGCTCTGGAAACACCATATATTTT
cdr3_aa: CASSVFDRSSGNTIYF

clone_size: NA
d_call: TRBD1
v_call: TRBV5-1
j_call: TRBJ1-4
cdr3_nt: TGCGCCAGCAGCTCGTACGGACAGGAAAATGAAAAACTGTTTTTT
cdr3_aa: CASSSYGQENEKLFF

clone_size: NA
d_call: NA
v_call: TRBV4-3
j_call: TRBJ1-1
cdr3_nt: TGCGCCAGCAGCCCCACCTGGCGGGATGGAACTGAAGCTTTCTTT
cdr3_aa: CASSPTWRDGTEAFF

clone_size: few
d_call: NA
v_call: TRBV12-5
j_call: TRBJ2-6
cdr3_nt: TGTGCTAGTGGTGCCGATGGAGGTTCTGGGGCCAACGTCCTGACTTTC
cdr3_aa: CASGADGGSGANVLTF

clone_size: once
d_call: TRBD2
v_call: TRBV7-3
j_call: TRBJ2-5
cdr3_nt: TGTGCCAGCAGCGGGACTAGGGGCGAGACCCAGTACTTC
cdr3_aa: CASSGTRGETQYF

clone_size: NA
d_call: NA
v_call: TRBV27
j_call: TRBJ1-1
cdr3_nt: TGTGCCAGCAGTTTCGTAGGGAGAGATGGAGCTTTCTTT
cdr3_aa: CASSFVGRDGAFF

clone_size: NA
d_call: NA
v_call: TRBV7-9
j_call: TRBJ2-3
cdr3_nt: TGTGCCAGCAGACAAAAACCAGATACGCAGTATTTT
cdr3_aa: CASRQKPDTQYF

clone_size: few
d_call: NA
v_call: TRBV11-3
j_call: TRBJ2-7
cdr3_nt: TGTGCCAGCAGCTTAGAGAGAGGGCCCCACGAGCAGTACTTC
cdr3_aa: CASSLERGPHEQYF

clone_size: NA
d_call: NA
v_call: TRBV7-2
j_call: TRBJ2-7
cdr3_nt: TGTGCCAGCAGCTTAGGACACTCCTACGAGCAGTACTTC
cdr3_aa: CASSLGHSYEQYF

clone_size: NA
d_call: NA
v_call: TRBV5-4
j_call: TRBJ1-6
cdr3_nt: TGTGCCAGCAGCTTGGGGCGGGCACCCGGATATAATTCACCCCTCCACTTT
cdr3_aa: CASSLGRAPGYNSPLHF

clone_size: NA
d_call: NA
v_call: TRBV6-6
j_call: TRBJ1-2
cdr3_nt: TGTGCCAGCAGTTACGACAGACTTAACTATGGCTACACCTTC
cdr3_aa: CASSYDRLNYGYTF

clone_size: NA
d_call: NA
v_call: TRBV5-1
j_call: TRBJ2-2
cdr3_nt: TGCGCCAGCAGCTTGCCAGGGAACACCGGGGAGCTGTTTTTT
cdr3_aa: CASSLPGNTGELFF

clone_size: NA
d_call: NA
v_call: TRBV19
j_call: TRBJ2-1
cdr3_nt: TGTGCCAGTAGTTCAACCTCCGCGAACAATGAGCAGTTCTTC
cdr3_aa: CASSSTSANNEQFF

clone_size: NA
d_call: NA
v_call: TRBV5-6
j_call: TRBJ2-7
cdr3_nt: TGTGCCAGCAGCTCCCCACAGGGACCCTACGAGCAGTACTTC
cdr3_aa: CASSSPQGPYEQYF

clone_size: NA
d_call: NA
v_call: TRBV5-1
j_call: TRBJ1-1
cdr3_nt: TGCGCCAGCAGCTTGGGAGACAGGTCCACGAACACTGAAGCTTTCTTT
cdr3_aa: CASSLGDRSTNTEAFF